This entry features one T cell receptor beta chain sequence. This entry comes from a study of blood T cell repertoires in COVID-19. As for the study in general: Both acute and convalescent COVID-19 samples were obtained from the United States, Italy and Spain. T cells, B-cell-depleted T cells, or PBMCs supplied cDNA or gDNA.

The V gene's germline CDR1 is ENHRY and CDR2 SYGVKD. There are 15 residues in the CDR3. J gave up 4 bases and V 2 bases, and 5 bases lay outside the gene matches. As handled by the study authors: Estimation of nucleated cell counts was performed using reference gene primer amplification. Profiled with immunoSEQ multiplex PCR; TCRdb holds only in-frame clones, not every one. The V and J calls and clone size come from that table; D and trimming were worked out from the DNA. The sample has 220,000 or so clones, 84% seen once. The chain combines TRBV10-3 with TRBJ2-3, with 8 bases matching TRBD2. The sequenced sample consisted of peripheral blood. The receptor was isolated from a woman between 55 and 75 years old who had recovered from COVID-19. The CDR3 bases are TGTGCCATCAGTGAGACTAGCGGCTTTCCAGATACGCAGTATTTT. Encoded protein: CAISETSGFPDTQYF.